This is a list of T cell receptor beta chains from one sample in a study of shared clonotypes between healthy human individuals. Clones were sequenced by immunoSEQ multiplex PCR, and TCRdb holds only the in-frame ones, with some missing. The profile shows around 700,000 clones, around 92% of them singletons. Sequencing was carried out using naive CD8+ T cells sorted from blood. These receptors were collected from a man aged 25 to 40 in good health. Both conserved end residues are part of each CDR3. The order of the fields is D gene, V gene, clone size, J gene, CDR3 protein, CDR3 DNA. A D gene is named only where the DNA matches it firmly. Some rows have no size entry. The others give once, few or many, or a class for an expanded clone.

.,TRBV7-2,.,TRBJ1-1,CASRTETGVNTEAFF,TGTGCCAGCAGGACCGAGACAGGCGTGAACACTGAAGCTTTCTTT
TRBD1,TRBV27,.,TRBJ2-3,CASTARTGSTDTQYF,TGTGCCAGCACAGCACGGACAGGGAGCACAGATACGCAGTATTTT
TRBD1,TRBV7-8,.,TRBJ2-1,CASSLLLGQGIEQFF,TGTGCCAGCAGCCTTCTTCTGGGACAGGGGATTGAGCAGTTCTTC
.,TRBV9,.,TRBJ2-5,CASSPAGGQETQYF,TGTGCCAGCAGCCCCGCGGGCGGCCAAGAGACCCAGTACTTC
.,TRBV19,.,TRBJ2-2,CASTPEAYGSTGELFF,TGTGCCAGTACTCCGGAGGCGTACGGTAGCACCGGGGAGCTGTTTTTT
TRBD2,TRBV19,.,TRBJ2-3,CASSMAGVGTDTQYF,TGTGCCAGTAGTATGGCGGGAGTTGGCACAGATACGCAGTATTTT
.,TRBV29-1,.,TRBJ2-7,CSVRTVLYEQYF,TGCAGCGTTCGGACAGTCCTCTACGAGCAGTACTTC
TRBD2,TRBV6-1,.,TRBJ2-7,CASSEELAGGFEQYF,TGTGCCAGCAGTGAAGAACTAGCGGGAGGTTTCGAGCAGTACTTC
.,TRBV21-1,.,TRBJ2-1,CARSSGTRTYNEQFF,TGTGCCAGATCTTCCGGGACAAGGACCTACAATGAGCAGTTCTTC
TRBD2,TRBV9,.,TRBJ2-1,CASSGTRGTSPNPYNEQFF,TGTGCCAGCAGCGGTACAAGGGGGACTAGCCCTAACCCCTACAATGAGCAGTTCTTC
.,TRBV7-9,.,TRBJ2-7,CASSLEPSASYEQYF,TGTGCCAGCAGCTTAGAGCCTAGCGCCTCCTACGAGCAGTACTTC
TRBD2,TRBV27,.,TRBJ2-1,CASSHSSGSYNEQFF,TGTGCCAGCAGCCACTCTAGCGGATCCTACAATGAGCAGTTCTTC
.,TRBV28,.,TRBJ2-7,CASSFPAAPVAYEQYF,TGTGCCAGCAGTTTTCCCGCTGCCCCTGTCGCCTACGAGCAGTACTTC
.,TRBV6-6,.,TRBJ2-3,CASSYSREPSTDTQYF,TGTGCCAGCAGTTACTCGAGAGAGCCGAGCACAGATACGCAGTATTTT
.,TRBV6-1,.,TRBJ2-1,CASSEGALSYNEQFF,TGTGCCAGCAGTGAAGGAGCTCTCTCCTACAATGAGCAGTTCTTC
.,TRBV14,.,TRBJ2-1,CASSQGVVSLSSYNEQFF,TGTGCCAGCAGCCAAGGGGTAGTCAGTTTGAGCTCCTACAATGAGCAGTTCTTC
.,TRBV7-9,.,TRBJ1-5,CASSLPGGNQPQHF,TGTGCCAGCAGCTTACCAGGGGGCAATCAGCCCCAGCATTTT
TRBD1,TRBV27,.,TRBJ2-7,CASSLAGQGMYEQYF,TGTGCCAGCAGTTTAGCGGGACAGGGGATGTACGAGCAGTACTTC
.,TRBV25-1,once,TRBJ2-1,CASQATLSNEQFF,TGTGCCAGCCAGGCGACGCTAAGCAATGAGCAGTTCTTC
.,TRBV7-7,.,TRBJ2-5,CASSFWGQETQYF,TGTGCTAGCAGCTTTTGGGGCCAAGAGACCCAGTACTTC
TRBD2,TRBV27,.,TRBJ2-1,CASSSDPSGAYNEQFF,TGTGCCAGCAGTTCGGATCCTAGCGGGGCCTACAATGAGCAGTTCTTC
.,TRBV7-8,.,TRBJ2-2,CASSLFLDGDTGELFF,TGTGCCAGCAGCTTATTTCTTGATGGGGACACCGGGGAGCTGTTTTTT
.,TRBV7-6,.,TRBJ2-3,CASSLTRGRVSDTQYF,TGTGCCAGCAGCTTAACCCGGGGACGGGTCTCAGATACGCAGTATTTT
.,TRBV10-1,.,TRBJ2-7,CASSLGQSGYEQYF,TGCGCCAGCAGCCTCGGACAGAGTGGCTACGAGCAGTACTTC
.,TRBV7-3,.,TRBJ2-1,CASSLIGTQDPVQFF,TGTGCCAGCAGCTTAATTGGGACCCAGGATCCAGTGCAGTTCTTC